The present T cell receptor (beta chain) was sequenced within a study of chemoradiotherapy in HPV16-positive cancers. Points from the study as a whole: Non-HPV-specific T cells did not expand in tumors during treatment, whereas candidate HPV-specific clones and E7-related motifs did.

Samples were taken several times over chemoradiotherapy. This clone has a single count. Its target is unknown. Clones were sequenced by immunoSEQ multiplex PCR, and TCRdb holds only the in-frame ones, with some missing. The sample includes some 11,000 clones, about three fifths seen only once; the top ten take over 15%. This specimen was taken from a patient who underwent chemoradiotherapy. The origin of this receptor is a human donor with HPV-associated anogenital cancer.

The CDR3 nucleotides read TGTGCCAGTAACAGGGGGCGAACAGATACGCAGTATTTT. Translating gives CASNRGRTDTQYF. The chain carries TRBV19 and TRBJ2-3, with 9 positions matching TRBD1. V lost 7 bases, J lost 3 bases, and 2 bases stayed unmatched. The CDR3 has 13 residues. The germline V gene encodes CDR1 LNHDA and CDR2 SQIVND (reference sequence). The variable domain in full, with the rest retrieved from reference TRBV19 and TRBJ2-3, is DGGITQSPKYLFRKEGQNVTLSCEQNLNHDAMYWYRQDPGQGLRLIYYSQIVNDFQKGDIAEGYSVSREKKESFPLTVTSAQKNPTAFYLCASNRGRTDTQYFGPGTRLTVL.